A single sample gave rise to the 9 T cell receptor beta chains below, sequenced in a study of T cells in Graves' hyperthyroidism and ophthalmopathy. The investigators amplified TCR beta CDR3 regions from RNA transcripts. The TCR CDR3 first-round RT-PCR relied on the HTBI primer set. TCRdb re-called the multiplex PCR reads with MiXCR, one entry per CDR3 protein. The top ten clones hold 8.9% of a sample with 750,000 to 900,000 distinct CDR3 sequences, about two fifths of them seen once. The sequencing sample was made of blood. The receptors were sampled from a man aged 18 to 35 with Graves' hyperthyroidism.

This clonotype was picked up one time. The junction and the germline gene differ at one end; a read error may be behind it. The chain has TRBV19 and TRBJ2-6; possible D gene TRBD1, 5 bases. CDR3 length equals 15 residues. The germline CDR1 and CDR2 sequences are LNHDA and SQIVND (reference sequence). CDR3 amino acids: CASSIRGTGANVLIF. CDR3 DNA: TGTGCCAGTAGTATAAGGGGAACTGGGGCCAACGTCCTGATTTTC. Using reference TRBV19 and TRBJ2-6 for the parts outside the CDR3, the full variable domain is DGGITQSPKYLFRKEGQNVTLSCEQNLNHDAMYWYRQDPGQGLRLIYYSQIVNDFQKGDIAEGYSVSREKKESFPLTVTSAQKNPTAFYLCASSIRGTGANVLIFGAGSRLTVL.

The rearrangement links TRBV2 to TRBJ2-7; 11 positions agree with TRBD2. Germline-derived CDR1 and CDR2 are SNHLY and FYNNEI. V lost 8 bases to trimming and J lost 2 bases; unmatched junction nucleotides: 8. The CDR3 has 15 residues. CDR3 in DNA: TGTGCCAGCTCCGGGACTAGCGGTATTCCCTACGAGCAGTACTTC. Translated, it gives CASSGTSGIPYEQYF. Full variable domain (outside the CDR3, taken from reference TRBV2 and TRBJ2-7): EPEVTQTPSHQVTQMGQEVILRCVPISNHLYFYWYRQILGQKVEFLVSFYNNEISEKSEIFDDQFSVERPDGSNFTLKIRSTKLEDSAMYFCASSGTSGIPYEQYFGPGTRLTVT.

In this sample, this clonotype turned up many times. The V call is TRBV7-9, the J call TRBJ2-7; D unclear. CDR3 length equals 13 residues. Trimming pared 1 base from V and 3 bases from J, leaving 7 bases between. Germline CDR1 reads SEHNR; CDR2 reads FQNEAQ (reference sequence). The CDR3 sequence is CASSLGGNYEQYF. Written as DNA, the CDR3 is TGTGCCAGCAGCTTAGGTGGGAACTACGAGCAGTACTTC. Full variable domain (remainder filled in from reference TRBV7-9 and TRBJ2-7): DTGVSQNPRHKITKRGQNVTFRCDPISEHNRLYWYRQTLGQGPEFLTYFQNEAQLEKSRLLSDRFSAERPKGSFSTLEIQRTEQGDSAMYLCASSLGGNYEQYFGPGTRLTVT.

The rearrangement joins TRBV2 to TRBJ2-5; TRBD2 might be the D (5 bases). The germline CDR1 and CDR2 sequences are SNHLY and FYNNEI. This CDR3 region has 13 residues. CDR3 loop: CARDLGEGETQYF. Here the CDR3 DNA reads TGTGCTAGAGATCTCGGGGAAGGGGAGACCCAGTACTTC.

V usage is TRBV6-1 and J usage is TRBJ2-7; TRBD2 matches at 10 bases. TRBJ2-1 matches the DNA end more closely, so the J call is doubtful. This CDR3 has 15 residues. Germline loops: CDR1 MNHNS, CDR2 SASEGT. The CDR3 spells CASSEPGLAILEQFF. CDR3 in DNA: TGTGCCAGCAGTGAACCGGGACTAGCGATTCTTGAGCAGTTCTTC.

This chain's CDR3 is CASGYPGTGELQYF. DNA for the CDR3: TGTGCTAGTGGTTACCCCGGGACAGGGGAATTGCAGTACTTC. The chain couples TRBV12-5 to TRBJ2-7; TRBD1 aligns across 10 bases. Germline V lookup: CDR1 LGHNT, CDR2 FRNRAP. Losses at the gene ends were 4 bases for V and 9 bases for J; bases not matched to a gene: 9. The CDR3 is made up of 14 amino acids.

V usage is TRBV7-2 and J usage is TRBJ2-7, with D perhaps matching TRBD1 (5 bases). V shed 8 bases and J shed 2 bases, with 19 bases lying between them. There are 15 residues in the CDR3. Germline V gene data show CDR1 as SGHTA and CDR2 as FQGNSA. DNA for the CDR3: TGTGCCAGCGCCCCGTATAGGGGAACAGCCTACGAGCAGTACTTC. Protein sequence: CASAPYRGTAYEQYF.

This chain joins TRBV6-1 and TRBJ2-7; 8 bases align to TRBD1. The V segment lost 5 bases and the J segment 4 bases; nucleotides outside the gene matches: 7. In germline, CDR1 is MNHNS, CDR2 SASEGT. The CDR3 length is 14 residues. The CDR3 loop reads CASSSRDRRYEQYF. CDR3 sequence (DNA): TGTGCCAGCAGTTCGCGGGACAGGAGATACGAGCAGTACTTC.

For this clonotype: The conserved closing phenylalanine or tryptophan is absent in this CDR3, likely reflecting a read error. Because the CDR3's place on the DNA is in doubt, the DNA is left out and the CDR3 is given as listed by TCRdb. The CDR3 here is CASSPLAG. The chain combines TRBV7-2 with TRBJ1-3. Germline values: CDR1 SGHTA, CDR2 FQGNSA. Termini included, the CDR3 measures 8 amino acids.